This T cell receptor (beta chain) was profiled in a study of blood T cells in healthy people across ages. PCR was performed a second time for about 7 to 12 cycles using a sample-barcoded 5' primer and a J-beta primer mix. TCRdb reprocessed the 5' RACE reads via MiXCR and lists one record per CDR3 protein. The sample has roughly 800,000 distinct CDR3 sequences, more than 20% seen once; the top ten hold under 10%. Per sample, a minimum of 6.5 million PBMCs were isolated. This clonotype was seen a handful of times. The CDR3 sequence is 14 residues long. The germline V and J ends were trimmed by 1 base and 4 bases, with 10 bases remaining between them. The germline gives CDR1 SGHKS, CDR2 YYEKEE (reference sequence). These data were also filed under a second study, of T cells of mothers and their children. From that second work: The study found thymic selection shapes TCR recombination output similarly in related and unrelated pairs. Versus unrelated pairs, overlap was slightly higher in related mother-child pairs, without reaching significance.

The V and J genes are TRBV5-5 and TRBJ2-3; D gene ambiguous. The receptor was isolated from a boy between 10 and 17 years old in good health. Sequenced: blood. The CDR3 protein is CASSLLAVADTQYF. The CDR3, as DNA: TGTGCCAGCAGCTTGTTGGCCGTAGCAGATACGCAGTATTTT.